One and the same sample provided the 8 T cell receptor beta chains below, sequenced in a study of T-cell memory formation after mild COVID-19. TCRdb itself ran the 5' RACE reads through MiXCR, one entry per CDR3 protein. This table holds 90,000 to 120,000 distinct CDR3 sequences, around 10% found once. The sample comprised PBMCs or a T cell subset sorted from them (not recorded which). The source is a man aged 18 to 35 who had mild COVID-19 (a few samples of this study predate the infection). Cell type and time point are not known.

J is TRBJ2-1 and V is TRBV6-5, with D possibly TRBD2 on 6 matching bases. This CDR3 comprises 11 residues. Germline V gene data show CDR1 as MNHEY and CDR2 as SVGAGI. V gave up 7 bases and J gave up 8 bases, with 9 bases separating them. In DNA, the CDR3 is TGTGCCAGCATTTCGGGGGATGAGCAGTTCTTC. Translation: CASISGDEQFF.

This clonotype was counted between two and nine times. This sequence joins TRBV27 and TRBJ1-2, with D unclear. The germline V and J ends were trimmed by 3 bases and 4 bases, with 12 bases remaining between them. The CDR3 totals 14 residues. Looked up from germline, CDR1 is MNHEY and CDR2 is SMNVEV (reference sequence). This chain's CDR3 is CASSFGAASYGYTF. The CDR3 DNA reads TGTGCCAGCAGTTTCGGTGCAGCGTCCTATGGCTACACCTTC.

The V gene is TRBV6-2 or TRBV6-3, the J gene TRBJ2-7; the D is unclear. V was cut by 5 bases and J by 3 bases, with 8 bases left in between. The CDR3 has 12 residues. CDR1 and CDR2 (germline): MNHEY, SVGEGT. The CDR3, as DNA: TGTGCCAGCAGTAAGAATTTCTACGAGCAGTACGTC. Its translation: CASSKNFYEQYV.

This clonotype was counted a few times. The chain links TRBV27 to TRBJ1-4, with TRBD1 as a possible D gene (5 bases). This CDR3 is built from 16 residues. Germline values: CDR1 MNHEY, CDR2 SMNVEV (reference sequence). Trimming removed 5 bases at V and 0 bases at J, with 13 bases between. The CDR3 reads CASSPRGEATNEKLFF. In DNA, the CDR3 is TGTGCCAGCAGTCCCCGGGGGGAGGCAACTAATGAAAAACTGTTTTTT.

This chain joins TRBV7-9 and TRBJ2-7; TRBD2 aligns across 7 bases. The V gene end was trimmed by 5 bases and the J gene end by 3 bases; junction bases not matched to a gene: 10. Looked up from germline, CDR1 is SEHNR and CDR2 is FQNEAQ (reference sequence). The CDR3 runs 15 residues. The CDR3 here is CASSGIPRGNYEQYF. The CDR3 DNA sequence: TGTGCCAGCAGCGGGATCCCGCGGGGGAACTACGAGCAGTACTTC.

The chain carries TRBV4-1 and TRBJ2-1; the D is unclear. V gave up 4 bases and J gave up 0 bases, with 13 bases separating them. CDR1 is MGHRA, CDR2 YSYEKL, per germline. The CDR3 totals 16 residues. In DNA, the CDR3 is TGCGCCAGCAGCCTCCTAGGCAGGAGCTCCTACAATGAGCAGTTCTTC. Translated: CASSLLGRSSYNEQFF.

The chain carries TRBV4-1 and TRBJ2-1; a weak D match, TRBD2 (5 bases). Trimming removed 2 bases from V and 14 bases from J, with 16 bases in between. The CDR3 spans 13 residues. CDR1 is MGHRA, CDR2 YSYEKL, per germline. Here the CDR3 DNA reads TGCGCCAGCAGCCAACCCCCGAGCGGAACGGAGTTCTTC. Its translation: CASSQPPSGTEFF.

This clonotype has a handful of counts. The chain couples TRBV4-1 to TRBJ2-7; a possible D gene is TRBD1 (6 bases). Trimming stripped 2 bases from V and 3 bases from J, with 11 bases between. The V gene's germline CDR1 is MGHRA and CDR2 YSYEKL. The CDR3 runs 14 residues. This CDR3 reads CASSQRAQGYEQYF. The CDR3 DNA reads TGCGCCAGCAGCCAAAGGGCACAGGGCTACGAGCAGTACTTC.